A selection of T cell receptor beta chains follows, all from one sample in a study of blood T cell repertoires in COVID-19. The protocol was immunoSEQ multiplex PCR, while the TCRdb copy is restricted to in-frame clones and leaves out a portion. Of 200,000 to 250,000 clones detected, about four fifths appear once; the ten largest clones hold 4.8%. The sample was PBMCs or T cells enriched from blood (not recorded which). These receptors were obtained from a woman aged 45 to 65 who had been exposed to COVID-19. Both conserved end residues are part of each CDR3. A D gene is named only where the DNA matches it firmly. Not all rows give a size; the values are once, few, many and, for expanded clones, a class.

TRBJ1-1,TRBD1,.,TRBV5-8,TGTGCCAGCAGCTCGGATACTGGACAGGGGAACACTGAAGCTTTCTTT,CASSSDTGQGNTEAFF
TRBJ1-6,.,.,TRBV10-2,TGCGCCAGCGCCGGGTCCTATAATTCACCCCTCCACTTT,CASAGSYNSPLHF
TRBJ1-3,.,.,TRBV15,TGTGCCACCAGGGAGGGGATTACCCGAAACACCATATATTTT,CATREGITRNTIYF
TRBJ2-1,.,.,TRBV5-4,TGTGCCAGCAGCTTGTCCGGGGAAACTTACAATGAGCAGTTCTTC,CASSLSGETYNEQFF
TRBJ2-7,TRBD2,.,TRBV19,TGTGCCAGTAGTATAGTCGCGGGGGGCCTCTACGAGCAGTACTTC,CASSIVAGGLYEQYF
TRBJ2-4,TRBD2,once,TRBV4-3,TGCGCCAGCAGCCAAGATCTAGTAGCGGGGGCCGGCGAAAACATTCAGTACTTC,CASSQDLVAGAGENIQYF
TRBJ1-2,.,once,TRBV19,TGTGCCAGTAGTAGGGATTCTCGGGAAAGCTATGGCTACACCTTC,CASSRDSRESYGYTF
TRBJ1-1,.,.,TRBV15,TGTGCCACAACCGAGAGCCGGAACACTGAAGCTTTCTTT,CATTESRNTEAFF
TRBJ1-3,TRBD1,once,TRBV10-3,TGTGCCGTGACAGGGGTCGGGGGAAACACCATATATTTT,CAVTGVGGNTIYF
TRBJ1-4,.,many,TRBV14,TGTGCCAGCAGCCAGACTCATATGGGTGAAAAACTGTTTTTT,CASSQTHMGEKLFF
TRBJ1-1,TRBD1,few,TRBV5-1,TGCGCCAGCAGACAACGGGGACAGGGAACCAGGAACACTGAAGCTTTCTTT,CASRQRGQGTRNTEAFF
TRBJ1-2,.,once,TRBV3-1/TRBV3-2,TGTGCCAGCAGCCAAGCTTCTAACTATGGCTACACCTTC,CASSQASNYGYTF